What follows are 31 T cell receptor beta chains derived from one specimen sequenced in a study of radiotherapy plus CTLA-4 blockade in lung cancer. Only in-frame clones appear in the TCRdb table, and some are missing; sequencing was by immunoSEQ multiplex PCR. In the table there are around 80,000 clones, under 75% of which are singletons. The sequencing used peripheral blood, collected from a patient treated with radiotherapy plus ipilimumab. These receptors all come from a human donor with non-small cell lung cancer whose response to radiotherapy plus ipilimumab could not be evaluated.

This clone was seen more than once but under ten times. V usage is TRBV29-1 and J usage is TRBJ2-7; 7 bases fit TRBD2. The CDR3 sequence is 13 residues long. Germline V gene data show CDR1 as SQVTM and CDR2 as ANQGSEA. Trimming took 7 bases from V and 1 from J; bases not matched to a gene: 7. CDR3 amino acids: CSARWGGSYEQYF. CDR3 DNA sequence: TGCAGCGCCCGCTGGGGGGGATCCTACGAGCAGTACTTC.

V gene TRBV6-6 combines with J gene TRBJ1-1; 7 bases align to TRBD1. The germline V gene encodes CDR1 MNHNY and CDR2 SVGAGI (reference sequence). The CDR3 has 15 residues. Losses at the gene ends were 7 bases for V and 4 bases for J; bases not matched to a gene: 12. The CDR3 spells CASTNARGLGTEAFF. The CDR3 DNA reads as TGTGCCAGCACCAACGCGAGGGGGCTAGGCACTGAAGCTTTCTTT.

Only one count was recorded for this clone. V gene TRBV6-1 combines with J gene TRBJ2-2, with D tentatively TRBD1 (5 bases). This CDR3 spans 17 amino acids. The V end was cut by 3 bases, the J end by 0 bases, with 14 bases between. From germline, CDR1 is MNHNS and CDR2 SASEGT. In nucleotides, the CDR3 is TGTGCCAGCAGTGACGCAGGGCGCCCTTCGAACACCGGGGAGCTGTTTTTT. It is translated as CASSDAGRPSNTGELFF.

V is TRBV7-2 and J is TRBJ1-3; 12 bases map to TRBD1. Germline V lookup: CDR1 SGHTA, CDR2 FQGNSA. CDR3 size: 19 residues. J gave up 3 bases and V 6 bases, and 15 bases lay outside the gene matches. The CDR3, as DNA: TGTGCCAGCAGGAATCCCGGGACAGGGGGCGGATTAGGTGGAAACACCATATATTTT. Translation gives CASRNPGTGGGLGGNTIYF.

The CDR3 bases are TGTGCCAGCAGCGTACCAGGGTTGAACGAGCAGTACTTC. It codes for CASSVPGLNEQYF. The chain uses TRBV9 and TRBJ2-7, with D perhaps matching TRBD1 (5 bases). This CDR3 has 13 amino acids. The V and J ends lost 1 base and 5 bases respectively, with 10 bases between them. Germline CDR1 and CDR2: SGDLS and YYNGEE.

The rearrangement joins TRBV9 to TRBJ2-3; perhaps TRBD2 as D (6 bases). Germline-derived CDR1 and CDR2 are SGDLS and YYNGEE. The CDR3 has 16 amino acids. V lost 0 bases to trimming and J lost 2 bases, with 13 bases between them. Here the CDR3 reads CASSVGASVITDTQYF. In DNA, the CDR3 is TGTGCCAGCAGCGTAGGAGCTAGCGTCATCACAGATACGCAGTATTTT.

The chain has TRBV27 and TRBJ2-6, with 14 positions matching TRBD2. The CDR3 is made up of 21 amino acids. From germline, CDR1 is MNHEY and CDR2 SMNVEV (reference sequence). Germline trimming cut 0 bases from V and 4 bases from J; bases unmatched to any gene: 11. The CDR3 sequence: CASSLSLPTSGRAGGANVLTF. The CDR3 bases are TGTGCCAGCAGTTTATCCCTCCCGACTAGCGGGAGGGCGGGCGGGGCCAACGTCCTGACTTTC.

The V call is TRBV6-6, the J call TRBJ1-3; D call uncertain. Germline CDR1 reads MNHNY; CDR2 reads SVGAGI (reference sequence). CDR3 length: 15 residues. The V end was cut by 2 bases, the J end by 0 bases, with 8 bases between. CDR3 region: CASSYIRDSGNTIYF. The CDR3 DNA follows: TGTGCCAGCAGTTACATACGGGACTCTGGAAACACCATATATTTT.

The V call is TRBV7-2, the J call TRBJ2-5; maybe TRBD2 (5 bases). The germline V gene encodes CDR1 SGHTA and CDR2 FQGNSA. V was cut by 0 bases and J by 1 base, with 9 bases left in between. This CDR3 has 15 residues. Here the CDR3 DNA reads TGTGCCAGCAGCTTAGCCACGGGGATCCAAGAGACCCAGTACTTC. Amino acids: CASSLATGIQETQYF.

This chain uses TRBV27 with TRBJ2-7, with D possibly matching TRBD1 (6 bases). V was pared by 6 bases and J by 2 bases, with 17 bases between. Germline loops: CDR1 MNHEY, CDR2 SMNVEV (reference sequence). CDR3 size: 15 residues. The CDR3 spells CASSLGDTATYEQYF. For the CDR3, the DNA is TGTGCCAGCAGCCTCGGGGACACCGCCACCTACGAGCAGTACTTC.

The chain's CDR3 is CASSYGGTGQPQHF. CDR3 nucleotides: TGTGCCAGCAGCTACGGGGGGACGGGTCAGCCCCAGCATTTT. The chain has TRBV7-2 and TRBJ1-5; a possible D gene is TRBD1 (5 bases). This CDR3 region has 14 residues. The V gene's germline CDR1 is SGHTA and CDR2 FQGNSA. The germline V and J ends were trimmed by 4 bases and 6 bases, with 13 bases remaining between them.

The CDR3 sequence is CASSLIGGGHNEQFF. CDR3 nucleotides: TGTGCCAGCAGCTTAATTGGGGGGGGACACAATGAGCAGTTCTTC. V is TRBV7-3 and J is TRBJ2-1; 7 bases agree with TRBD2. This CDR3 has 15 residues. Germline V gives CDR1 SGHTA, CDR2 FQGTGA. J gave up 5 bases and V 1 base, and 5 bases lay outside the gene matches.

The CDR3 nucleotides read TGTGCCAGCAGCAAGCGGGGGGGTTCCACAGATACGCAGTATTTT. Translated: CASSKRGGSTDTQYF. The J gene is TRBJ2-3, the V gene TRBV2, with TRBD2 matching over 10 bases. Germline V gene data show CDR1 as SNHLY and CDR2 as FYNNEI. The CDR3 covers 15 residues. V lost 6 bases, J lost 2 bases, and 5 bases stayed unmatched.

This clone appeared once. V and J are TRBV30 and TRBJ1-2; no clear D. Germline lookup yields CDR1 GTSNPN and CDR2 SVGIG (reference sequence). There are 12 residues in the CDR3. Trimming took off 0 bases at V and 3 bases at J, with 5 bases between the two ends. CDR3 loop: CAWSVFDYGYTF. The CDR3 DNA reads as TGTGCCTGGAGTGTATTCGACTATGGCTACACCTTC.

The chain recombines TRBV5-1 with TRBJ2-3, with 10 positions matching TRBD2. With 0 bases clipped from V and 2 bases from J, the junction kept 3 bases outside the gene matches. Germline CDR1 SGHRS, CDR2 YFSETQ. CDR3 length: 16 amino acids. The CDR3 spells CASSLGTSGDTDTQYF. As DNA, the CDR3 is TGCGCCAGCAGCTTGGGAACTAGCGGGGACACAGATACGCAGTATTTT.

J is TRBJ2-6 and V is TRBV6-1; no firm D call. CDR1 MNHNS and CDR2 SASEGT come from the germline V gene. V lost 8 bases and J 3 bases, leaving 8 bases between the germline ends. The CDR3 length is 13 residues. The DNA of the CDR3 is TGTGCCAGCTCTGCGAGTGGGGCCAACGTCCTGACTTTC. Its protein product is CASSASGANVLTF.

The gene calls are TRBV11-2 and TRBJ2-1, with 10 nucleotides matching TRBD2. The J segment lost 3 bases and the V segment lost 6 bases, leaving 5 bases of the junction unmatched. The germline V gene has CDR1 SGHAT and CDR2 FQNNGV. This CDR3 comprises 15 residues. CDR3 region: CASSEVAGGYNEQFF. For the CDR3, the DNA is TGTGCCAGCAGTGAAGTAGCGGGAGGCTACAATGAGCAGTTCTTC.

This clone occurred once. V usage is TRBV7-3 and J usage is TRBJ1-1; tentative D call: TRBD1 (6 bases). Germline assignment: CDR1 SGHTA and CDR2 FQGTGA. This CDR3 region has 15 residues. V was clipped by 5 bases and J by 4 bases, with 17 bases between them. CDR3 nucleotides: TGTGCCAGCAGCCCCTTCGGGGGGCAAAGCACTGAAGCTTTCTTT. Translation: CASSPFGGQSTEAFF.

The chain employs TRBV27 and TRBJ1-2, with D tentatively TRBD1 (6 bases). Looked up from germline, CDR1 is MNHEY and CDR2 is SMNVEV (reference sequence). The CDR3 runs 13 residues. The V end lost 2 bases, the J end lost 8 bases, and 12 bases lay between the germline ends. The CDR3 region has the DNA TGTGCCAGCAGTTTAGGGGGCGCAGGGGGCTACACCTTC. Translation gives CASSLGGAGGYTF.

The V gene is TRBV2, the J gene TRBJ1-6, with TRBD1 identical over 8 bases. Germline CDR1 and CDR2: SNHLY and FYNNEI. The CDR3 totals 15 residues. The J segment lost 10 bases and the V segment lost 3 bases, leaving 8 bases of the junction unmatched. DNA for the CDR3: TGTGCCAGCAGTGAGGAAGGACAGGGAGTCTCACCCCTCCACTTT. Translating it yields CASSEEGQGVSPLHF.

The chain carries TRBV27 and TRBJ1-6; D is unclear. The CDR3 has 15 residues. Germline CDR1 reads MNHEY; CDR2 reads SMNVEV (reference sequence). Trimming left V 2 bases short and J 4 bases short, with 9 bases between. The CDR3, as DNA: TGTGCCAGCAGTTTAGCCGCAGTTTATAATTCACCCCTCCACTTT. The encoded protein is CASSLAAVYNSPLHF.

This chain joins TRBV29-1 and TRBJ2-7; TRBD1 matches at 9 bases. V lost 1 base to trimming and J lost 1 base; unmatched junction nucleotides: 5. The CDR3 is 15 amino acids. The V gene's germline CDR1 is SQVTM and CDR2 ANQGSEA. CDR3 sequence reads: CSVEASGQGSYEQYF. As DNA, the CDR3 is TGCAGCGTTGAAGCCTCGGGACAGGGTTCCTACGAGCAGTACTTC.

In this sample, this clone turned up a few times. The rearrangement uses TRBV28 and TRBJ1-2; 10 bases align to TRBD1. The length of the CDR3 is 15 residues. CDR1 and CDR2 (germline): MDHEN, SYDVKM. V was clipped by 2 bases and J by 0 bases; unmatched bases: 0. The CDR3 spells CASSLGTGANYGYTF. The CDR3 DNA sequence: TGTGCCAGCAGTTTAGGGACAGGGGCTAACTATGGCTACACCTTC.

The rearrangement links TRBV30 to TRBJ1-1; 7 nucleotides align to TRBD1. The length of the CDR3 is 16 residues. V trimming: 4 bases; J trimming: 0 bases; junction bases outside the gene matches: 11. From germline, CDR1 is GTSNPN and CDR2 SVGIG (reference sequence). The CDR3 loop is CAWKVRDRVMNTEAFF. DNA of the CDR3: TGTGCCTGGAAAGTTAGGGACAGAGTAATGAACACTGAAGCTTTCTTT.

A remark on this clone: Compared with germline, one end of the junction differs, possibly owing to a read error. The CDR3 DNA is TGCGCCAGCAGCCAAGAGCGCAGTTACGCCGAGCAGTACTTC. Its protein product is CASSQERSYAEQYF. The chain employs TRBV7-3 and TRBJ2-7; D is unresolved. The CDR3 covers 14 residues. CDR1 and CDR2 from the germline V gene are SGHTA and FQGTGA.

The J gene is TRBJ1-2, the V gene TRBV6-5; D is unresolved. The CDR3 is 15 amino acids. V was pared by 1 base and J by 2 bases, with 11 bases between. Per germline, CDR1 MNHEY and CDR2 SVGAGI. The CDR3 region is CASSYFRSGNYGYTF. CDR3 sequence (DNA): TGTGCCAGCAGTTACTTTCGGTCCGGGAACTATGGCTACACCTTC.

This clone has a handful of counts. The chain's CDR3 is CASSGASGNTEAFF. Here the CDR3 DNA reads TGTGCCAGCAGTGGGGCCTCCGGGAACACTGAAGCTTTCTTT. The V call is TRBV9, the J call TRBJ1-1, with D maybe TRBD1 (5 bases). V dropped 5 bases and J dropped 1 base, with 12 bases sitting between them. CDR1 SGDLS and CDR2 YYNGEE come from the germline V gene. The CDR3 is made up of 14 amino acids.

The V gene is TRBV2, the J gene TRBJ2-2; D ambiguous. The CDR3 has 11 residues. The V end was cut by 7 bases, the J end by 2 bases, with 2 bases between. Germline lookup yields CDR1 SNHLY and CDR2 FYNNEI. CDR3 nucleotide sequence: TGTGCCAGCACAAACACCGGGGAGCTGTTTTTT. Its protein is CASTNTGELFF.

The V and J genes are TRBV30 and TRBJ2-3, with 10 bases aligning to TRBD2. V lost 3 bases and J lost 7; bases outside the gene matches: 7. CDR1 and CDR2 from the germline V gene are GTSNPN and SVGIG (reference sequence). The CDR3 totals 14 residues. The CDR3 region is CAWSVSGGVNTQYF. Written as DNA, the CDR3 is TGTGCCTGGAGCGTAAGCGGGGGGGTAAATACGCAGTATTTT.

This chain joins TRBV28 and TRBJ1-5; a weak D match, TRBD1 (6 bases). CDR3 length: 15 amino acids. CDR1 is MDHEN and CDR2 is SYDVKM in the germline V gene. Trimming cost V 5 bases and J 2 bases, with 13 bases left between them. For the CDR3, the DNA is TGTGCCAGCAGTGCCAGGGGTGATGGCAATCAGCCCCAGCATTTT. It yields the protein CASSARGDGNQPQHF.

The rearrangement uses TRBV5-5 and TRBJ1-1, with D unclear. CDR1 is SGHKS and CDR2 is YYEKEE in the germline V gene (reference sequence). The V end lost 0 bases, the J end lost 4 bases, and 10 bases lay between the germline ends. This CDR3 is 14 amino acids long. The CDR3 region has the DNA TGTGCCAGCAGCTTGGTAGGCGGGGTCACTGAAGCTTTCTTT. It translates to CASSLVGGVTEAFF.